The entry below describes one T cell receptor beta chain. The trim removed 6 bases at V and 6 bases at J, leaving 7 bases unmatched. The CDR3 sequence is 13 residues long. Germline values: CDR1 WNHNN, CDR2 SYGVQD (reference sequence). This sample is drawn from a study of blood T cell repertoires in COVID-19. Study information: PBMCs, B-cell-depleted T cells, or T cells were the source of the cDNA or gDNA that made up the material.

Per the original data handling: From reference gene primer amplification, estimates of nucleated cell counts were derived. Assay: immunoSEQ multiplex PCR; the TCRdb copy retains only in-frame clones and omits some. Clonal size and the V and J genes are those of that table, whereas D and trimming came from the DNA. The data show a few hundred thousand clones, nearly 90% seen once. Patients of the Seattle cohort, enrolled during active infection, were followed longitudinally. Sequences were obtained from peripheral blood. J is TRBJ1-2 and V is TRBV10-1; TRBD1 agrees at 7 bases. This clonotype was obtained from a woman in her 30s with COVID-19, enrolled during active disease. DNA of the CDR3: TGCGCCAGCAGCGATGGACAGGTTGATGGCTACACCTTC. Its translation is CASSDGQVDGYTF.